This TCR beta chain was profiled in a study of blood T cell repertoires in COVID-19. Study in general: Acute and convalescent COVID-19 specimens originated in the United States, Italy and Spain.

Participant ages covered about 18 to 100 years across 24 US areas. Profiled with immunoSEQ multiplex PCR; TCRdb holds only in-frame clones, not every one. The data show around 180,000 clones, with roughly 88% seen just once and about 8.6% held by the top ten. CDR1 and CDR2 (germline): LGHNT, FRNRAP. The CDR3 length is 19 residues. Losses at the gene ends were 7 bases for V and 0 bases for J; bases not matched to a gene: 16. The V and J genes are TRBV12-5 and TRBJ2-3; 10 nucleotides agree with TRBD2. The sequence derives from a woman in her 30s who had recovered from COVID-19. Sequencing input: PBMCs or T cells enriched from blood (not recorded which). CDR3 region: CASAGPASGRSGSTDTQYF. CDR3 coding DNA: TGTGCTAGTGCCGGACCGGCTAGCGGGAGAAGTGGGAGCACAGATACGCAGTATTTT.